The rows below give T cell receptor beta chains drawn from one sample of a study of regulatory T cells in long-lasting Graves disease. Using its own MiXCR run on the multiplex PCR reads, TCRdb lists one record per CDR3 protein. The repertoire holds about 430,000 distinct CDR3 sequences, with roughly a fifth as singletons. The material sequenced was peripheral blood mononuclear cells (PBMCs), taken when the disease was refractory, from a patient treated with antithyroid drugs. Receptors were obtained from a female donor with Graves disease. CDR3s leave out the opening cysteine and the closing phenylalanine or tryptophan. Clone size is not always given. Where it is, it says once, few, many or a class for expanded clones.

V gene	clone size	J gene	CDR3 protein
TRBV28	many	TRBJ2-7	ATFSRLAVYEQY
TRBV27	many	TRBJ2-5	ASFQLGTQY
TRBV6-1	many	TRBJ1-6	ASSGGTGTTPSPLH
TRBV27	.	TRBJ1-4	ASSLNPWRVLLLGEKLF
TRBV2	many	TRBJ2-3	ASRVTSGTDTQY
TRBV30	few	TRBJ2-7	AWSVPGQGPSSYEQY
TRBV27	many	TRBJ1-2	ASRTQGSVIGYT
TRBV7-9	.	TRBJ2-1	ASSSESSSYNEQF
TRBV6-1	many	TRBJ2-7	ASSQDGQELFEQY
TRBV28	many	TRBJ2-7	ASGTGPYEQY
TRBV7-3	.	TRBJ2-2	ASSFDGRGATGELF
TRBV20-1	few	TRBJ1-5	SATPGTGYQPQH
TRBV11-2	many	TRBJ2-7	ASSSVKGGPYEQY
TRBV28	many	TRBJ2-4	ASSFHFGSGTVFKNIQY
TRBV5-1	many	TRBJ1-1	ASSLAAGGDTEAF
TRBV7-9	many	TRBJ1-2	ASSPGGQGALYGYT
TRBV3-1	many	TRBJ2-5	ASSQEGRGLETQY
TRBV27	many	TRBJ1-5	ASSLRPGDQPQH
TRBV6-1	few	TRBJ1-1	ASRPGTGSTEAF
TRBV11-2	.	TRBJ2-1	ASSDPGTSGRGKSSYNEQF
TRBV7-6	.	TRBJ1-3	ASSFTLGLTNSSSGNTIY
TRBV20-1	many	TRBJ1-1	SARFPVSVNTEAF
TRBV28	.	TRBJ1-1	ASSSGGTGGTEAF
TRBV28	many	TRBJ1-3	ASSGQGPTSGNTIY
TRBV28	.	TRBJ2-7	ASSERQSGHEQY
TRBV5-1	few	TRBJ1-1	ASSLAGTPAEAF
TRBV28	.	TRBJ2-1	ASSLSPSGDYNEQF
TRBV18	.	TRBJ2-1	ASSPGLAGQEQF
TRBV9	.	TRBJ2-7	ASSVRGGGGIYEQY
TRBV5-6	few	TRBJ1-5	ASSFLRQGDQPQH
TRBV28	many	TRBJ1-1	ASSLYRGRNTEAF
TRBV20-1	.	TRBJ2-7	SARAGGTSGYEQY
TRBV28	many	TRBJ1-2	ASSWGGNNYGYT
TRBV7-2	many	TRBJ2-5	ASSWVAGLAGTQY
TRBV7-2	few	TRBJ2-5	ASSTWTSPQETQY
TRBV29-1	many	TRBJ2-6	SVDGLSGANVLT